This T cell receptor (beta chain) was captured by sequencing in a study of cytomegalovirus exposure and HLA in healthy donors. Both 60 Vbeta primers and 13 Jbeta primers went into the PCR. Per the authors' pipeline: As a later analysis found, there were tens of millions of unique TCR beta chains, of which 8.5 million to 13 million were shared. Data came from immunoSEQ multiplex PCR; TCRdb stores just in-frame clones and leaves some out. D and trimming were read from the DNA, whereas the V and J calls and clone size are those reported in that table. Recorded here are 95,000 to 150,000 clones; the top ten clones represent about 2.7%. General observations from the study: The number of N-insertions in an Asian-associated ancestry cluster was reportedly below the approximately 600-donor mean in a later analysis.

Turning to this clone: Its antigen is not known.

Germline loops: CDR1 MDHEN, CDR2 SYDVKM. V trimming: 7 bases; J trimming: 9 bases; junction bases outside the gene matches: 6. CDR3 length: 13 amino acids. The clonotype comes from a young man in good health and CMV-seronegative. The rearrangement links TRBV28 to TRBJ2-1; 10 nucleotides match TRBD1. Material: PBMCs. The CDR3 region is CASTPTGGGEQFF. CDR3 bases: TGTGCCAGCACCCCGACAGGGGGCGGTGAGCAGTTCTTC.